The entry below describes one T cell receptor beta chain. Profiled with immunoSEQ multiplex PCR; TCRdb holds only in-frame clones, not every one. Found here are more than 100,000 clones, 93% of them singletons; the top ten hold roughly 1%. The sample belongs to a study of OX40 agonist ivuxolimab in advanced cancers. The trim removed 2 bases at V and 4 bases at J, leaving 6 bases unmatched. Germline loops: CDR1 MNHEY, CDR2 SVGAGI. The CDR3 covers 15 residues. The chain carries TRBV6-5 and TRBJ1-2; 8 bases map to TRBD1. Material: CD4+ or CD8+ T cells sorted from blood, obtained in a trial of the OX40 agonist ivuxolimab. This receptor was obtained from an adult with an advanced solid tumor such as melanoma, head and neck, liver or kidney cancer. Here the CDR3 reads CASSYRRGQVYGYTF. CDR3 nucleotide sequence: TGTGCCAGCAGTTACCGGAGGGGACAGGTCTATGGCTACACCTTC.